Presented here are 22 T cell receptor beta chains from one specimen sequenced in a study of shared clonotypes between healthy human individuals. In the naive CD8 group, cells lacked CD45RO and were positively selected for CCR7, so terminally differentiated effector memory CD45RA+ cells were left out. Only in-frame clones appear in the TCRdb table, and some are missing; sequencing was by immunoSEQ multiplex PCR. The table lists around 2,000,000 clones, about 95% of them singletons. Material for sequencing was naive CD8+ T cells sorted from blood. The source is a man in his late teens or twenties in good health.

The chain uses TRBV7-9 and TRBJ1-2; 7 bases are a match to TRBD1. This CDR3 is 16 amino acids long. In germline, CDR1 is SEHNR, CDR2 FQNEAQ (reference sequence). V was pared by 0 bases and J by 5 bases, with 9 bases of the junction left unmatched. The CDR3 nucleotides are TGTGCCAGCAGCTTAGCGCCCCAGGGGGACGTATATGGCTACACCTTC. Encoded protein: CASSLAPQGDVYGYTF.

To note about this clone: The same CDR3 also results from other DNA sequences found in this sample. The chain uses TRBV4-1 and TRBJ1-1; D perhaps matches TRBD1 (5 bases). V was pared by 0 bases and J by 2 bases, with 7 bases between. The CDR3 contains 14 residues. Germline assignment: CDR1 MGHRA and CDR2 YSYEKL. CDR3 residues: CASSQDTGNTEAFF. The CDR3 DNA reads TGCGCCAGCAGCCAAGATACAGGAAACACTGAAGCTTTCTTT.

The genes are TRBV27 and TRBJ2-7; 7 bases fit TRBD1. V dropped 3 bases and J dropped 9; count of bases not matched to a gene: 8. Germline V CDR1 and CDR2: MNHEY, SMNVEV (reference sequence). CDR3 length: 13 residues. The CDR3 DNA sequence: TGTGCCAGCAGTTTTTTACAGGGGTTAGGGCAGTACTTC. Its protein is CASSFLQGLGQYF.

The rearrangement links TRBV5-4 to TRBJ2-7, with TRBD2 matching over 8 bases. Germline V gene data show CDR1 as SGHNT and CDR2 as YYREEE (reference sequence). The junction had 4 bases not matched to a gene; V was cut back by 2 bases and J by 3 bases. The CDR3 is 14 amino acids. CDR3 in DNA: TGTGCCAGCAGCTTTAGCGGGAAAAGCTACGAGCAGTACTTC. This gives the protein CASSFSGKSYEQYF.

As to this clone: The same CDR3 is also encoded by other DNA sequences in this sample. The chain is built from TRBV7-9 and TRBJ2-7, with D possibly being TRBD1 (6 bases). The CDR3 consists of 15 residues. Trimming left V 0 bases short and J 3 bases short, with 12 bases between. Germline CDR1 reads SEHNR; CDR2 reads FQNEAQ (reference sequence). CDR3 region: CASSLATGRSYEQYF. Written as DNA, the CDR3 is TGTGCCAGCAGCTTAGCGACAGGTAGGAGCTACGAGCAGTACTTC.

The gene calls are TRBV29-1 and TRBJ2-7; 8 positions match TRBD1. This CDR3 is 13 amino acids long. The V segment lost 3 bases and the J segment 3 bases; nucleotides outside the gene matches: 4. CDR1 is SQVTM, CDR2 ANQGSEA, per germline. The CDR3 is CSVEGRGHYEQYF. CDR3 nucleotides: TGCAGCGTTGAGGGCAGGGGGCACTACGAGCAGTACTTC.

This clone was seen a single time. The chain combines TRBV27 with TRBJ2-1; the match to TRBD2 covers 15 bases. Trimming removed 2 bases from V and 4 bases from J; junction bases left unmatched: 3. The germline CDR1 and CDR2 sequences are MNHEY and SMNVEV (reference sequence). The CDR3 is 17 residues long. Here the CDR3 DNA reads TGTGCCAGCAGTTTAGTCGGGACTAGCGGGGGGTACAATGAGCAGTTCTTC. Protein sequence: CASSLVGTSGGYNEQFF.

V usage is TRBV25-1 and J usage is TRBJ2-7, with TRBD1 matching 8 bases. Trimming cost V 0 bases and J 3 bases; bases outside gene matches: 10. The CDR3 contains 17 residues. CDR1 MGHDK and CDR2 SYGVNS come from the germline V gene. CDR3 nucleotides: TGTGCCAGCAGTGAATATCTCGGGACAGGCGACGACTACGAGCAGTACTTC. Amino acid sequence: CASSEYLGTGDDYEQYF.

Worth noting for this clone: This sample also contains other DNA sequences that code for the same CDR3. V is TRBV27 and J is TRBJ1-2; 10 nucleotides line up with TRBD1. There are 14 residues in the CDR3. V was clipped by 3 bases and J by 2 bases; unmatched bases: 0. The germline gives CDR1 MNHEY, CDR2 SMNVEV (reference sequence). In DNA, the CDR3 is TGTGCCAGCAGTTTGACAGGGGGCAACTATGGCTACACCTTC. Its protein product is CASSLTGGNYGYTF.

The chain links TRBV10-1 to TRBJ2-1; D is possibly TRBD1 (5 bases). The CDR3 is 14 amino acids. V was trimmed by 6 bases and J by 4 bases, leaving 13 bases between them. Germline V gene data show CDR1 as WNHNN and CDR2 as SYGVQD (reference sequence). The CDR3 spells CASSDSDRYNEQFF. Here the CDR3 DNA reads TGCGCCAGCAGCGACAGCGACAGATACAATGAGCAGTTCTTC.

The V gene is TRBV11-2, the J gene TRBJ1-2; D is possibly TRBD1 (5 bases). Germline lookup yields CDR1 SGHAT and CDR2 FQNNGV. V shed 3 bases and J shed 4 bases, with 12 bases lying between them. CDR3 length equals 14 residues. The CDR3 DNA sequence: TGTGCCAGCAGCTTGGTGGGGCGCGGCTATGGCTACACCTTC. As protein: CASSLVGRGYGYTF. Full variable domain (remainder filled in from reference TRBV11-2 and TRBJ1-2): EAGVAQSPRYKIIEKRQSVAFWCNPISGHATLYWYQQILGQGPKLLIQFQNNGVVDDSQLPKDRFSAERLKGVDSTLKIQPAKLEDSAVYLCASSLVGRGYGYTFGSGTRLTVV.

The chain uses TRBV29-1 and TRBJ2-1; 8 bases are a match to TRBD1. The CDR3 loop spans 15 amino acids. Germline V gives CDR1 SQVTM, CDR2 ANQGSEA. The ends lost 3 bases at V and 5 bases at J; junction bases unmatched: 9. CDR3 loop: CSVDAQQGVNNEQFF. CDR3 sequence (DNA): TGCAGCGTTGACGCCCAACAGGGGGTTAACAATGAGCAGTTCTTC.

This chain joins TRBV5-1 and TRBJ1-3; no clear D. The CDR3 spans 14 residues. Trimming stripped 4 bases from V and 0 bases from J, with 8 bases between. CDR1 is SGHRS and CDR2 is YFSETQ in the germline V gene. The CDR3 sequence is CASSLGPSGNTIYF. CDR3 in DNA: TGCGCCAGCAGCCTAGGACCCTCTGGAAACACCATATATTTT.

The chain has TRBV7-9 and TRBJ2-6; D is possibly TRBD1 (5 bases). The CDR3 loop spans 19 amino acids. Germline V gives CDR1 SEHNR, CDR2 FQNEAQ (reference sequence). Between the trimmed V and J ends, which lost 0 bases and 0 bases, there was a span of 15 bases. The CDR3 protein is CASSLARQGSFSGANVLTF. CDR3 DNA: TGTGCCAGCAGCTTAGCACGGCAGGGAAGTTTCTCTGGGGCCAACGTCCTGACTTTC.

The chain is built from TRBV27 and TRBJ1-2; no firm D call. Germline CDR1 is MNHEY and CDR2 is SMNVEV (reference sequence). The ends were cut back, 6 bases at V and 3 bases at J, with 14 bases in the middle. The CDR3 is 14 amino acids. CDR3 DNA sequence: TGTGCCAGCAGAAGGAGGGCGTTGGACTATGGCTACACCTTC. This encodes CASRRRALDYGYTF.

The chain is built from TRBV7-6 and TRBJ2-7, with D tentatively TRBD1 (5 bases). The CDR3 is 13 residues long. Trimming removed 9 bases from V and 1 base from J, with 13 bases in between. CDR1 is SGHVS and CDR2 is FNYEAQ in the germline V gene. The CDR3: CASSTGESYEQYF. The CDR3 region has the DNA TGTGCCAGTTCAACAGGTGAATCCTACGAGCAGTACTTC.

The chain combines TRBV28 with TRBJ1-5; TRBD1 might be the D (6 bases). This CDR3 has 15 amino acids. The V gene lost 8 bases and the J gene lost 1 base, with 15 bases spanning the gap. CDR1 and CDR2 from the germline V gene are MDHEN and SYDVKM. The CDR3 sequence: CASHLTGPSNQPQHF. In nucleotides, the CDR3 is TGTGCCAGCCATCTTACAGGGCCCAGCAATCAGCCCCAGCATTTT.

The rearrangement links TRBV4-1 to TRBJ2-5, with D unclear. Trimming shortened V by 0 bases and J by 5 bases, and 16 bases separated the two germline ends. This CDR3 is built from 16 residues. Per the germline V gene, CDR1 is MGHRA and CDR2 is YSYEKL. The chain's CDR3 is CASSQEASAEAETQYF. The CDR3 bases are TGCGCCAGCAGCCAAGAAGCGAGCGCCGAAGCGGAGACCCAGTACTTC.

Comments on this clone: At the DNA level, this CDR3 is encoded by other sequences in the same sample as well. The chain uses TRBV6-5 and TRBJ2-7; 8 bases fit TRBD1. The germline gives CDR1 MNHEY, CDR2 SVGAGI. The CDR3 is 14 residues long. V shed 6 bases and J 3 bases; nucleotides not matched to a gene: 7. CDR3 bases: TGTGCCAGCAGCCCCGGGACAGGCTACTACGAGCAGTACTTC. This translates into CASSPGTGYYEQYF.

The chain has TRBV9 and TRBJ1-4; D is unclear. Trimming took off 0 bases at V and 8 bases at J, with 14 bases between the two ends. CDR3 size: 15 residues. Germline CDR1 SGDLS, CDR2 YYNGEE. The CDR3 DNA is TGTGCCAGCAGCGTAGGTCCCGGGTCAGGCGAAAAACTGTTTTTT. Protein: CASSVGPGSGEKLFF.

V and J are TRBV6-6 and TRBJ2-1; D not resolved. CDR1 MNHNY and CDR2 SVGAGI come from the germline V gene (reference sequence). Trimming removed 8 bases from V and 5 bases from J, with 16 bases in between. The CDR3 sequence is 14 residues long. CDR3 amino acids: CASSSSGRHNEQFF. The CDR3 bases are TGTGCCAGCTCGTCATCGGGCCGACACAATGAGCAGTTCTTC.

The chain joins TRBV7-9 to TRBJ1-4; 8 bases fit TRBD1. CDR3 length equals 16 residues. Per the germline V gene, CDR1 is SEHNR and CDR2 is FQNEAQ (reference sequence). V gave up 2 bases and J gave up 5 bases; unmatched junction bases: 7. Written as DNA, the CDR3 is TGTGCCAGCAGCTTAAGAGAGACAGGGGAAAATGAAAAACTGTTTTTT. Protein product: CASSLRETGENEKLFF.